What follows describes a single TCR beta chain. In the study's own analysis: Reference gene primer amplification in the assay estimated nucleated cell counts. The method was immunoSEQ multiplex PCR; TCRdb's version includes in-frame clones alone and lacks a portion of them. V and J calls plus clone size are reproduced from that table; the DNA served to infer D and trimming. This repertoire shows 180,000 or so clones, around four fifths found once; its top ten account for about 6.9%. This sample is drawn from a study of blood T cell repertoires in COVID-19. Whole-study context: COVID-19 samples from acute and convalescent phases originated in the United States, Italy and Spain.

What was sequenced was peripheral blood. The receptor's source is a human donor with acute or convalescent COVID-19. The donor label of this sample is uncertain.

The CDR3 loop is CASSPGQVGQPQHF. For the CDR3, the DNA is TGTGCCAGCAGTCCAGGACAGGTCGGCCAGCCCCAGCATTTT. The chain is built from TRBV28 and TRBJ1-5, with 7 positions matching TRBD1. This CDR3 spans 14 amino acids. Germline values: CDR1 MDHEN, CDR2 SYDVKM. The junction had 8 bases not matched to a gene; V was cut back by 5 bases and J by 7 bases.